There are a few counts of the clone carrying this TCR gamma chain. Its antigen is not known. Extracted RNA was reverse transcribed into cDNA. Pooled V-gene forward primers with one constant-region reverse primer generated the CDR3 amplicons by multiplex PCR. TCRdb repeated clone calling on the multiplex PCR reads with CATT. There are 25,000 to 30,000 gamma-chain clones in the sample; about 18% occur only once, and about 1.9% lies in the top ten. CDR3 length: 12 residues. CDR1 VENAVY and CDR2 YDSYNSRV come from the germline V gene. The V gene end was trimmed by 0 bases and the J gene end by 10 bases; junction bases not matched to a gene: 6. This sample stems from a study of Vδ1+ human thymocytes. Study-wide findings and caveats: Highly polyclonal TRG and TRD repertoires with Gaussian CDR3 length distributions appeared in thymus.

Sequences were obtained from Vdelta1+ gamma-delta thymocytes from the thymus. Specified subset: FACS-sorted CD3+ TCRalphabeta- TCRVdelta1+ TCRVdelta2- thymocytes. The J gene is TRGJ1 or TRGJ2, the V gene TRGV8. The sequence was collected from a boy in the first two years of life who had congenital heart surgery. The CDR3 region is CATWDRRTKKLF. The CDR3 region has the DNA TGTGCCACCTGGGATAGGCGGACCAAGAAACTCTTT.